The present T cell receptor (beta chain) was sequenced within a study of breast tumors, draining lymph nodes, adjacent tissues (dated by TCRdb to the mid-2010s). About the study as a whole: Breast cancer patients provided tumor, adjacent nontumor tissue and axillary lymph nodes, and the study compared the TCR beta repertoires across these three sources. In human breast cancer, the study set out to assess how tumor, surrounding tissue and draining lymph node repertoires relate to one another and whether T cells might be exchanged between them.

The sample was run on an Illumina HiSeq 2000. Multiplex PCR amplification was used to build the TCR beta chain libraries. The amplified TCR beta chain products were analyzed by high-throughput sequencing. The raw public data were reprocessed by TCRdb itself: fastp quality trimming at Q25, MiXCR clonotype calling, in-frame beta chains only. Merged by CDR3 protein, the rows form single entries marked with the most common genes and DNA. The sample table lists about 270,000 distinct CDR3 sequences, about 30% of them with a count of one. Jointly, the top ten make up more than 0.95% of the sample. This clonotype has ten or more counts. The specificity of this receptor is unknown. The input lacks base qualities; no much larger clone sits a single base away. Lymph node samples were obtained from the axillary draining lymph nodes of breast cancer patients. Paper-wide results and their limitations: Rather than being directly demonstrated, the conclusion that tumor T cells originate in lymph nodes was presented as consistent with a hypothesis. Tumor T-cell repertoires showed less diversity than lymph node repertoires and more diversity than nontumor tissue repertoires, and tumor T-cell repertoires showed preferential V and J gene usage. The data were judged consistent with most tumor T cells deriving from the lymph node and then expanding within tumor tissue. In luminal-like breast cancer, tumor and nontumor tissue repertoires resembled each other significantly more than in basal-like breast cancer.

The germline V gene (reference sequence) yields LNHDA for CDR1 and SQIVND for CDR2. For this chain, trimming is 4 bases at the V end and 4 bases at the J end, and the number of junction bases without a gene match is 14. The CDR3 sequence holds 17 residues, the cysteine and phenylalanine included. Of the read, only the CDR3 DNA is kept; its 51 bases are in frame from base 1. The clonotype comes from a female donor with breast cancer. Some clones in this sample may be carry-over from other donors' samples. Here the chain combines TRBV19 and TRBJ2-3, with 7 middle bases fitting TRBD2. Specimen: axillary lymph node tissue. The CDR3 loop reads CASSTELATLGADTQYF. The DNA sequence is TGTGCCAGTAGTACCGAACTAGCGACCCTAGGCGCAGATACGCAGTATTTT.